These T cell receptor beta chains were read from a single sample in a study of identical twins. TCRdb re-analysed the 5' RACE reads in MiXCR, keeping a single row per CDR3 protein. Of under 1 million distinct CDR3 sequences listed, roughly an eighth are singletons. The same data also went into a second study, on yellow fever vaccine responses in identical twins.

Sequencing used PBMCs. The receptors derive from a woman under 30 in good health. Both conserved end residues are part of each CDR3. The D gene is left open where the match is weak. For some rows the clone size is stated as once, few or many, or as a class when expanded; others skip it.

clone size	V gene	D gene	J gene	CDR3 protein	CDR3 DNA
NA	TRBV19	NA	TRBJ2-5	CASPKRSAPQETQYF	TGTGCCAGCCCCAAACGTAGCGCGCCACAAGAGACCCAGTACTTC
NA	TRBV18	TRBD1	TRBJ1-1	CASSPTGELYTEAFF	TGTGCCAGCTCACCGACAGGGGAGTTATACACTGAAGCTTTCTTT
NA	TRBV3-1	TRBD2	TRBJ2-1	CASSVSATSGGSYNEQFF	TGTGCCAGCAGCGTGAGTGCAACTAGCGGGGGCTCCTACAATGAGCAGTTCTTC
few	TRBV9	TRBD2	TRBJ2-1	CASRETGLDYNEQFF	TGTGCCAGCAGAGAAACGGGACTAGATTACAATGAGCAGTTCTTC
many	TRBV3-1	TRBD1	TRBJ2-4	CASSQGRGLAKNIQYF	TGTGCCAGCAGCCAAGGAAGGGGGCTAGCCAAAAACATTCAGTACTTC
many	TRBV27	TRBD1	TRBJ1-2	CASSLLGGQSYGYTF	TGTGCCAGCAGTTTATTAGGGGGACAGAGCTATGGCTACACCTTC
NA	TRBV19	NA	TRBJ1-4	CASSARGATNEKLFF	TGTGCCAGTAGCGCACGGGGCGCAACTAATGAAAAACTGTTTTTT
NA	TRBV6-2/TRBV6-3	NA	TRBJ2-7	CASSYSKEGMIVYEQYF	TGTGCCAGCAGTTACTCGAAGGAGGGAATGATTGTCTACGAGCAGTACTTC
few	TRBV29-1	NA	TRBJ1-2	CSVVKDSSLQFYGYTF	TGCAGCGTTGTGAAGGACTCCAGCCTTCAGTTCTATGGCTACACCTTC
NA	TRBV7-6	NA	TRBJ2-3	CASSLGGSSIAYTDTQYF	TGTGCCAGCAGCTTAGGGGGGTCTAGCATCGCCTACACAGATACGCAGTATTTT
few	TRBV27	NA	TRBJ2-7	CASSSRGGRWDEQYF	TGTGCCAGCAGTTCTAGGGGGGGGCGATGGGATGAGCAGTACTTC
NA	TRBV9	NA	TRBJ2-1	CASSPTGTNEDNEQFF	TGTGCCAGCAGCCCAACCGGGACCAATGAGGACAATGAGCAGTTCTTC
NA	TRBV20-1	NA	TRBJ1-4	CSAYRVGGNEKLFF	TGCAGTGCTTACCGTGTGGGGGGTAATGAAAAACTGTTTTTT
few	TRBV11-2	TRBD2	TRBJ2-1	CASSLQTGGLYNEQFF	TGTGCCAGCAGCCTCCAGACGGGGGGGCTATACAATGAGCAGTTCTTC
few	TRBV20-1	NA	TRBJ2-1	CSAREPSESEQFF	TGCAGTGCTAGGGAGCCCTCCGAGTCGGAGCAGTTCTTC
NA	TRBV5-1	NA	TRBJ1-5	CASSLTGQVNQPQHF	TGCGCCAGCAGCTTGACAGGGCAGGTCAATCAGCCCCAGCATTTT
NA	TRBV16	NA	TRBJ2-7	CASSQGAIGGLYF	TGTGCCAGCAGCCAAGGTGCTATAGGAGGGCTCTACTTC
NA	TRBV20-1	TRBD2	TRBJ2-1	CSAQRGLAGPYNEQFF	TGCAGTGCCCAAAGGGGACTAGCGGGACCCTACAATGAGCAGTTCTTC
NA	TRBV3-1	TRBD2	TRBJ2-1	CASSQLAASTGNEQFF	TGTGCCAGCAGCCAACTAGCGGCCTCGACGGGGAATGAGCAGTTCTTC
NA	TRBV29-1	NA	TRBJ2-7	CSVEVGRYEQYF	TGCAGCGTTGAAGTCGGCCGGTACGAGCAGTACTTC
NA	TRBV11-2	NA	TRBJ2-5	CASSLVAAYQETQYF	TGTGCCAGCAGCTTAGTTGCAGCGTACCAAGAGACCCAGTACTTC
few	TRBV28	TRBD1	TRBJ2-5	CASGRRGTGQQETQYF	TGTGCCAGCGGACGAAGGGGGACAGGGCAACAAGAGACCCAGTACTTC
NA	TRBV12-3/TRBV12-4	TRBD1	TRBJ1-1	CASKRGTGGTEAFF	TGTGCCAGCAAACGAGGGACAGGGGGCACTGAAGCTTTCTTT
NA	TRBV5-5	TRBD2	TRBJ2-5	CASSSLLSGGDGTQYF	TGTGCCAGCAGCTCGTTACTCAGCGGGGGGGACGGGACCCAGTACTTC
NA	TRBV2	NA	TRBJ2-3	CASSDRGGGAGTDTQYF	TGTGCCAGCAGTGACCGTGGAGGGGGGGCCGGCACAGATACGCAGTATTTT
few	TRBV29-1	NA	TRBJ2-5	CSVDSGATETQYF	TGCAGCGTTGACTCAGGCGCCACCGAGACCCAGTACTTC
NA	TRBV7-6	NA	TRBJ2-3	CASSLAPLGLAPRTDTQYF	TGTGCCAGCAGCTTAGCCCCTCTAGGACTGGCCCCCCGCACAGATACGCAGTATTTT
NA	TRBV7-8	NA	TRBJ2-7	CASSLARQGIKYEQYF	TGTGCCAGCAGCTTAGCGAGGCAGGGGATAAAGTACGAGCAGTACTTC
NA	TRBV15	TRBD2	TRBJ2-1	CATSRGDTSGDYNEQFF	TGTGCCACCAGCAGAGGAGATACTAGCGGGGATTACAATGAGCAGTTCTTC
NA	TRBV12-3/TRBV12-4	TRBD2	TRBJ2-5	CASSRTSEQETQYF	TGTGCCAGCAGCAGGACTAGCGAGCAAGAGACCCAGTACTTC
NA	TRBV20-1	NA	TRBJ1-3	CSARDLRGAGNTIYF	TGCAGTGCTAGAGATCTTAGAGGAGCGGGAAACACCATATATTTT
few	TRBV15	TRBD2	TRBJ2-1	CATSRDPLKTSGGSNEQFF	TGTGCCACCAGCAGAGATCCCCTAAAAACTAGCGGGGGAAGCAATGAGCAGTTCTTC
few	TRBV4-1	NA	TRBJ2-3	CASSQDRAGGTDTQYF	TGCGCCAGCAGCCAGGACAGGGCGGGAGGCACAGATACGCAGTATTTT
many	TRBV29-1	TRBD1	TRBJ2-1	CSVGGTGSNNEQFF	TGCAGCGTTGGAGGGACAGGGAGTAACAATGAGCAGTTCTTC
NA	TRBV11-2	NA	TRBJ1-4	CASSLNVQKNEKLFF	TGTGCCAGCAGCTTAAACGTACAGAAGAATGAAAAACTGTTTTTT
NA	TRBV28	NA	TRBJ2-1	CATRKPSFQNNEQFF	TGTGCCACCCGGAAGCCTAGTTTCCAAAACAATGAGCAGTTCTTC
NA	TRBV6-5	NA	TRBJ1-6	CASSYSRPTIDPLHF	TGTGCCAGCAGTTACTCGAGGCCCACCATCGATCCCCTCCACTTT
NA	TRBV15	TRBD2	TRBJ2-1	CATSRDRLAGTYEQFF	TGTGCCACCAGCAGAGATCGACTAGCGGGAACCTATGAGCAGTTCTTC
few	TRBV27	TRBD1	TRBJ1-1	CASSLGVQGDTEAFF	TGTGCCAGCAGTTTAGGTGTCCAGGGGGACACTGAAGCTTTCTTT
NA	TRBV25-1	NA	TRBJ1-4	CASRMTGSNEKLFF	TGTGCCAGCAGGATGACAGGCTCAAATGAAAAACTGTTTTTT
many	TRBV6-1	NA	TRBJ1-1	CASTPGPRLNTEAFF	TGTGCCAGCACCCCGGGTCCCCGATTGAACACTGAAGCTTTCTTT
few	TRBV20-1	TRBD1	TRBJ2-1	CSAKGAPPYNEQFF	TGCAGTGCAAAGGGGGCTCCACCTTACAATGAGCAGTTCTTC
few	TRBV7-9	NA	TRBJ1-3	CASTQGGQARLGNTIYF	TGTGCCAGCACCCAAGGGGGTCAGGCTCGTCTTGGAAACACCATATATTTT